This T cell receptor beta chain was identified in a study of shared clonotypes between healthy human individuals (dated by TCRdb to between 2020 and 2021). Turning to the overall study: A few men and a couple of women, aged 18 to 49 years, made up the cohort. For each donor, CD4 naive and CD4 memory were each run on three plates, CD8 naive on two plates, and CD8 memory on one plate. Blood TCR repertoires of four to six healthy adults were deeply sequenced to estimate repertoire size and the extent of clonotype sharing between individuals. Libraries were prepared and TCR repertoires were sequenced by different laboratories using diverse techniques, in order to increase sequencing depth and limit assay-specific biases. Between about 0.85 and 9.5 billion PBMCs per donor were obtained by leukapheresis. General conclusions and limits of the study: When several donors were compared, the shared fraction of clonotypes was around 4.6% for naive CD4, approximately 3.5% for naive CD8, about 2.5% for memory CD4, and 0.3% to 0.5% for memory CD8. The genetic and exposure-history diversity represented was limited by the small number of donors. Sampling was limited to blood, and TCR repertoires in tissue likely differ from TCR repertoires in blood. Rarefaction of sorted-subset datasets indicated incomplete sequencing despite the large sequencing depth. Naive subsets generally had larger estimated clonotype richness than memory subsets. Compared with non-shared clonotypes, clonotypes shared by all four sorted-subset donors had higher generation probabilities. Pairwise subsampling indicated that sequencing depth was expected to affect the degree of clonotype sharing among donors.

V is cut by 8 bases and J by 0 bases, and the space between the germline ends is 11 bases. The germline V gene (reference sequence) gives CDR1 as LNHDA and CDR2 as SQIVND. The CDR3 spans 14 residues, from the cysteine through the phenylalanine. Solely the CDR3 DNA is kept, with 42 bases framed from the first base. Using the deep immunoSEQ assay, multiplex PCR amplified TCR CDR3 regions from genomic DNA. Extracted genomic DNA from each cell subset was distributed evenly across all wells of several immunoSEQ 96-well plates, and each plate was treated as a replicate. For sorted subsets, 200 to 250 ng of genomic DNA, equivalent to 25,000 to 35,000 T cell genomes, went into each replicate PCR. Purified libraries were measured with a Qubit 3.0 fluorometer, size-checked on a Bioanalyzer 2100, and measured again with the KAPA Library Quantification kit. Every immunoSEQ 96-well plate was sequenced on a dedicated single-read 150-cycle Illumina NextSeq 550 flow cell. In the authors' own workflow: Because only junctional sequences without quality scores were contained in the immunoSEQ output, filtering matching that applied to full-length reads could not be performed. Sequences were annotated with PyIR, a Python wrapper for IgBLAST v1.9, using IMGT germline references to assign V/J genes and CDR3. Reads were removed for weak V/J assignments (E-value above 1e-6), missing CDR3, stop codons, out-of-frame junctions, or ambiguous translated residues. V3J clonotypes were defined by identical inferred V gene, J gene, and CDR3 amino acid sequence. Percentage overlap between repertoires was computed as shared unique clonotypes divided by the size of the smaller repertoire. Richness of each repertoire was evaluated using RTK rarefaction, the Chao1 estimator, and Recon v2.1 estimates of unobserved clonotypes. Generation probabilities were computed with OLGA for all TCRbeta clonotypes obtained by the gDNA method from a few donors. Here the immuneACCESS table is served through TCRdb, limited to in-frame sequences with V and J called. Missing clones are a known gap in these copies; in checked studies unresolved V genes cover under half, and the rest lacks a known reason. That table gives V, J and clone size, and the DNA gave D and trimming. The sample profile shows around 700,000 clones; 73% of them were found once. The ten most abundant clones make up roughly 1.9% of the sample.

Concerning this clone: Its antigen specificity is not known. Base quality data are lacking; no much larger clone is found one base away.

The donors were healthy, HIV-negative adults who had no recently reported acute infections or vaccinations. Every donor was a Caucasian adult living in Nashville, Tennessee, USA. Magnetic negative selection was used to enrich CD4+ T cells, after which naive cells were positively selected on CD45RA and the negative fraction became the memory subset. After blood collection by leukapheresis, PBMCs were isolated using Ficoll-Histopaque density gradient centrifugation and then cryopreserved in the vapor phase of liquid nitrogen. Analytical flow cytometry was used to check the purity and quantity of each magnetically sorted T cell population. Genomic DNA was isolated from each sorted fraction and quantified by UV absorbance on a Nanodrop 2000c.

Here the chain combines TRBV19 and TRBJ1-5; no confident D gene assignment can be made. Material for sequencing was memory CD4+ T cells sorted from blood. Reading the label with the study, this specimen's cell subset or site is: CD45RA-negative fraction. The TCR was taken from a woman aged 25 to 45 in good health. The CDR3 protein is CASGLGSSNQPQHF. The DNA sequence follows: TGTGCCAGTGGGTTGGGGAGTAGCAATCAGCCCCAGCATTTT.